The clone carrying this T cell receptor beta chain occurred a few times. The antigen is undetermined. This CDR3 has 15 residues. Trimming took off 0 bases at V and 0 bases at J, with 9 bases between the two ends. Germline V lookup: CDR1 SGHTA, CDR2 FQGNSA. These data are taken from a study of blood T cells in healthy people across ages. Whole-study results and caveats: Researchers said unsorted PBMCs prevented a conclusive naive versus antigen-experienced comparison. Diversity estimates from one million T cells were considered underestimates.

Through a sample-barcoded 5' primer and a J-beta primer mix, a second PCR was run for roughly 7 to 11 cycles. Per-sample output comprised a minimum of 3 million paired-end reads containing CDR3. TCRdb redid the calling of the 5' RACE reads with MiXCR, one entry per CDR3 protein. The sample carries 800,000 or so distinct CDR3 sequences, roughly 25% recorded once. These data were also filed under a second study, of T cells of mothers and their children. That work adds: Compared with unrelated pairs, related mother-child pairs had slightly higher, non-significant overlap.

This sequence joins TRBV7-2 and TRBJ2-7; TRBD1 might be the D (5 bases). This receptor was identified in a boy under 18 in good health. The source material was blood. CDR3 sequence: CASSLAYRGSYEQYF. As DNA, the CDR3 is TGTGCCAGCAGCTTAGCCTATAGGGGCTCCTACGAGCAGTACTTC.